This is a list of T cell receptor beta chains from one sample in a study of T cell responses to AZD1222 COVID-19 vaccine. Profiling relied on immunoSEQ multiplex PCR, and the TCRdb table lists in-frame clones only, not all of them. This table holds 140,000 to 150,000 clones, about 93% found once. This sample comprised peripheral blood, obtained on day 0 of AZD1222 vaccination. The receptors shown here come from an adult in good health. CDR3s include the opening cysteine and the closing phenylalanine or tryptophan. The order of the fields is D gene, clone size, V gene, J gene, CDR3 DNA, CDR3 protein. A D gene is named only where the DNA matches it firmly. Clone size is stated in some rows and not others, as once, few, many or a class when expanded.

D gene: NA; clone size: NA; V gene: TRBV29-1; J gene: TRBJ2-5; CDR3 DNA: TGCAGCGTTGTTAGTACCGAAGAGACCCAGTACTTC; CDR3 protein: CSVVSTEETQYF
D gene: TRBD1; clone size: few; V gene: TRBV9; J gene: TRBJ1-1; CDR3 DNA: TGTGCCAGCAGTCTGATTACAGGGGGTCCTGAAGCTTTCTTT; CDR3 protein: CASSLITGGPEAFF
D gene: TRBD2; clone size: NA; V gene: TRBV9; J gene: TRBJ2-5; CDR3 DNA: TGTGCCAGCAGCTTGAGCGGGATCCAAGAGACCCAGTACTTC; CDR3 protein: CASSLSGIQETQYF
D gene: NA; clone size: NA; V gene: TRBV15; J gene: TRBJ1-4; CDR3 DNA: TGTGCCACCAGCAGTCTCGGGTTTAATGAAAAACTGTTTTTT; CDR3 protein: CATSSLGFNEKLFF
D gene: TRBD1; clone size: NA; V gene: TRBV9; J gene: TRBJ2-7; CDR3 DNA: TGTGCCAGCTCCCCCGGACAGGGCGGAGCCACCTACGAGCAGTACTTC; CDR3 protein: CASSPGQGGATYEQYF
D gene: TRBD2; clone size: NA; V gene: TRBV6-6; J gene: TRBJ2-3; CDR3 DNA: TGTGCCAGCAGTCGACAGCGGGGCCAGAGCACAGATACGCAGTATTTT; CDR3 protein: CASSRQRGQSTDTQYF
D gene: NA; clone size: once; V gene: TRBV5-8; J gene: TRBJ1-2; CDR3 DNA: TGTGCCAGCAGCTTGAATTTCTGGGGGCCTGGCTACACCTTC; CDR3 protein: CASSLNFWGPGYTF
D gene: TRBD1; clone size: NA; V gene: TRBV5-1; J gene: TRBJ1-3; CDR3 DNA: TGCGCCAGCAGCTCTTCCGGGACAGGGGGAAACACCATATATTTT; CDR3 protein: CASSSSGTGGNTIYF
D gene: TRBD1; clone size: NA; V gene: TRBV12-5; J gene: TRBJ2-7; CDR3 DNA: TGTGCTAGTGGTACTCAATCGGGACAGGGGGCGCGCGAGCAGTACTTC; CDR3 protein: CASGTQSGQGAREQYF
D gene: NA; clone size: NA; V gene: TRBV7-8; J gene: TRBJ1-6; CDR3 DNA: TGTGCCAGCAGCCCTGGGAACGTCTCACCCCTCCACTTT; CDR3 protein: CASSPGNVSPLHF
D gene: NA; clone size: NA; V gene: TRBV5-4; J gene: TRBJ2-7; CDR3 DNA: TGTGCCAGCAGCCCTAAGGGGGGGAGTAGGTCCTACGAGCAGTACTTC; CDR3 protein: CASSPKGGSRSYEQYF
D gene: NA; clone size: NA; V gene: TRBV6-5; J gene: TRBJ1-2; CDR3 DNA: TGTGCCAGCAGTAGAGACTGGACTCTATACTATGGCTACACCTTC; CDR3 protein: CASSRDWTLYYGYTF
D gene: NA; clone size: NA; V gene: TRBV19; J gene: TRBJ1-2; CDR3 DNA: TGTGCCAGTAGTATAGGAGGGAACTATGGCTACACCTTC; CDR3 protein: CASSIGGNYGYTF
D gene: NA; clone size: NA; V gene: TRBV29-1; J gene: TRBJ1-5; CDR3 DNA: TGCAGCGTCCCATCTGAGGGGAGCAATCAGCCCCAGCATTTT; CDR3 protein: CSVPSEGSNQPQHF
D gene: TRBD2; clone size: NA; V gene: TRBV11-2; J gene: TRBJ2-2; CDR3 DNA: TGTGCCAGCAGCTTGACTAGCGGGAGGGCAGTTGCCGGGGAGCTGTTTTTT; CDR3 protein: CASSLTSGRAVAGELFF
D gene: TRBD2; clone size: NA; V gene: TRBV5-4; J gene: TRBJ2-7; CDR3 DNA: TGTGCCAGCAGCTTGGGAGCGGGGTCTGGAGAGCAGTACTTC; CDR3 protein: CASSLGAGSGEQYF
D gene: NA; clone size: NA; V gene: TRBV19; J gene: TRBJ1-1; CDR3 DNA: TGTGCCAGTAGTATAAGCCGGTCTGGGGGGACTGAAGCTTTCTTT; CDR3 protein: CASSISRSGGTEAFF